This T cell receptor beta chain came from a study of CD8 T cells in ankylosing spondylitis. This clonotype was recorded at least ten times. Its antigen remains unknown. Between the trimmed V and J ends, which lost 1 base and 5 bases, there was a span of 11 bases. The CDR3 loop spans 14 amino acids. In germline, CDR1 is MNHEY, CDR2 SMNVEV (reference sequence). Whole-study findings and limits: Blood of patients with ankylosing spondylitis appeared to be characterized by a TCR beta motif of about 8 highly homologous variants.

TCRdb passed the 5' RACE reads through MiXCR, listing each CDR3 protein once. The sample carries more than 150,000 distinct CDR3 sequences, over 15% recorded once. This receptor was identified in a male donor aged 10-30 years with ankylosing spondylitis or in good health (not recorded which). The gene calls are TRBV27 and TRBJ2-5; D perhaps matches TRBD2 (6 bases). Sample: blood, either unsorted or a sorted T cell fraction (not recorded which). The CDR3 here is CASSLLGGVETQYF. In DNA form, the CDR3 reads TGTGCCAGCAGTTTATTAGGCGGGGTTGAGACCCAGTACTTC.